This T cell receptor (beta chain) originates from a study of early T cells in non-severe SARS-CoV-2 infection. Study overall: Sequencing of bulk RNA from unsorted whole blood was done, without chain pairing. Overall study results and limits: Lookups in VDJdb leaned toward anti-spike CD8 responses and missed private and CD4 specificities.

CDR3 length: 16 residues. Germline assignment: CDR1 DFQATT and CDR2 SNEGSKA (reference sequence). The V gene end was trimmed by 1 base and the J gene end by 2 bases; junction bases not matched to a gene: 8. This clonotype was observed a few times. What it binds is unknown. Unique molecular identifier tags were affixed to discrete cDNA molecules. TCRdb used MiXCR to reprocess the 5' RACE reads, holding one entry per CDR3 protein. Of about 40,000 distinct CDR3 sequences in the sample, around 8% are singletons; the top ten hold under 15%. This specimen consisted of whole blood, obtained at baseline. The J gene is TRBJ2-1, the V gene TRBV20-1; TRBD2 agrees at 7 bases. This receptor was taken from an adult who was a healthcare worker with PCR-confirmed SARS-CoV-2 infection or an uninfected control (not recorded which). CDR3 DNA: TGCAGTGCTAGAGGGACCCAAGCGGGGACCTACAATGAGCAGTTCTTC. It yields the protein CSARGTQAGTYNEQFF.